This T cell receptor (beta chain) was found in a study of neurological immune-mediated disorders. The wider study: Of the approximately 35 patients who had multiple sclerosis, about 30 had the relapsing-remitting form and 3 had the secondary progressive form.

After removal of 2 bases from V and 0 bases from J, the junction contained 5 bases not matched to a gene. CDR1 and CDR2 from the germline V gene are DFQATT and SNEGSKA (reference sequence). The CDR3 loop spans 17 amino acids. The sample holds a few counts of this clonotype. Its matching antigen is unknown. cDNA synthesis was performed by 5'RACE with 10-nucleotide random UMIs. TCRdb called the 5' RACE reads again in MiXCR, with one record for every CDR3 protein. The table has fewer than 50,000 distinct CDR3 sequences, 2.5% seen once. The study, taken as a whole, reports: In HTLV-1-associated myelopathy, TCR clonal expansion was greatest, and in multiple sclerosis it was least, below healthy controls. CDR3 amino acid sequences found in expanded clones were never shared across subjects, suggesting private repertoires in all groups.

The TCR sequence derives from a man younger than 40 with multiple sclerosis. V and J are TRBV20-1 and TRBJ2-3; 13 bases line up with TRBD2. The sequencing sample was made of PBMCs. This CDR3 is CSARRTSGGPSTDTQYF. Written as DNA, the CDR3 is TGCAGTGCTAGACGGACTAGCGGGGGCCCGAGCACAGATACGCAGTATTTT.